These 5 T cell receptor beta chains share one sample of origin, sequenced in a study of T cells in narcolepsy. Sequenced by immunoSEQ multiplex PCR; TCRdb stores in-frame clones only, minus some. The table records approximately 16,000 clones, 72% of them present only once. The sample taken for sequencing was CD45RA- memory CD8+ T cells from PBMCs. All receptors derive from a human donor with narcolepsy.

V usage is TRBV2 and J usage is TRBJ2-7; 11 bases fit TRBD1. Germline assignment: CDR1 SNHLY and CDR2 FYNNEI. Trimming took 4 bases from V and 4 from J; bases not matched to a gene: 3. The CDR3 runs to 14 residues. The CDR3: CASSGTGGIYEQYF. DNA for the CDR3: TGTGCCAGCAGTGGGACAGGGGGCATATACGAGCAGTACTTC.

The chain has TRBV7-8 and TRBJ2-3; D remains ambiguous. This CDR3 contains 13 residues. CDR1 is SGHVS, CDR2 FQNEAQ, per germline. Trimming removed 0 bases from V and 3 bases from J, with 4 bases in between. The CDR3 nucleotides are TGTGCCAGCAGCTTAGCCTGGACAGATACGCAGTATTTT. Protein sequence: CASSLAWTDTQYF. Complete variable domain (other parts from reference TRBV7-8 and TRBJ2-3): GAGVSQSPRYKVAKRGQDVALRCDPISGHVSLFWYQQALGQGPEFLTYFQNEAQLDKSGLPSDRFFAERPEGSVSTLKIQRTQQEDSAVYLCASSLAWTDTQYFGPGTRLTVL.

The sample holds a few counts of this clone. The V gene is TRBV7-9, the J gene TRBJ1-1; a possible D gene is TRBD1 (5 bases). V dropped 1 base and J dropped 2 bases, with 8 bases sitting between them. This CDR3 contains 14 residues. Germline loops: CDR1 SEHNR, CDR2 FQNEAQ (reference sequence). This chain's CDR3 is CASSLGQTNTEAFF. The CDR3 DNA sequence: TGTGCCAGCAGCTTAGGACAGACTAACACTGAAGCTTTCTTT. The full variable domain, with the rest looked up from reference TRBV7-9 and TRBJ1-1, is DTGVSQNPRHKITKRGQNVTFRCDPISEHNRLYWYRQTLGQGPEFLTYFQNEAQLEKSRLLSDRFSAERPKGSFSTLEIQRTEQGDSAMYLCASSLGQTNTEAFFGQGTRLTVV.

The rearrangement uses TRBV5-1 and TRBJ1-2; the D gene is possibly TRBD1 (6 bases). Between the trimmed V and J ends, which lost 2 bases and 5 bases, there was a span of 7 bases. Germline CDR1 SGHRS, CDR2 YFSETQ. The CDR3 length is 12 residues. In DNA, the CDR3 is TGCGCCAGCAGCTTACAGGGATATGGCTACACCTTC. Amino acids: CASSLQGYGYTF.

The V gene is TRBV27, the J gene TRBJ1-5; possibly TRBD1 for D (5 bases). The CDR3 is 14 residues long. The V gene's germline CDR1 is MNHEY and CDR2 SMNVEV (reference sequence). V was clipped by 2 bases and J by 4 bases, with 9 bases between them. The chain's CDR3 is CASSLTGINQPQHF. CDR3 DNA sequence: TGTGCCAGCAGTTTAACAGGCATTAATCAGCCCCAGCATTTT.